This is a list of T cell receptor beta chains from one sample in a study of memory CD4+ T cells and cytomegalovirus serostatus. Repertoires were generated with immunoSEQ multiplex PCR, while TCRdb's copy carries only in-frame clones and drops some. The sample lists approximately 50,000 clones; 70% to 75% were seen once. Sequencing was done on a sample of memory CD4+ T cells from blood. These receptors all come from an adult in good health and CMV-seropositive. Each CDR3 is given with its conserved first and last residue. The D gene is left open where the match is weak. Clone size is not always given. Where it is, it says once, few, many or a class for expanded clones.

v_gene: TRBV28; j_gene: TRBJ1-2; d_gene: -; abundance: -; CDR3nt: TGTGCCAGCAGCTGGAGGGGTAACTATGGCTACACCTTC; CDR3aa: CASSWRGNYGYTF
v_gene: TRBV6-6; j_gene: TRBJ2-2; d_gene: -; abundance: -; CDR3nt: TGTGCCAGCCGGGATCTCGCGAACACCGGGGAGCTGTTTTTT; CDR3aa: CASRDLANTGELFF
v_gene: TRBV6-1; j_gene: TRBJ1-5; d_gene: -; abundance: few; CDR3nt: TGTGCCAGCAGTGAAGGTGGAACTGGGAGTCAGCCCCAGCATTTT; CDR3aa: CASSEGGTGSQPQHF
v_gene: TRBV30; j_gene: TRBJ1-4; d_gene: -; abundance: -; CDR3nt: TGTGCCTGGGTTCTTACCCCAACTAATGAAAAACTGTTTTTT; CDR3aa: CAWVLTPTNEKLFF
v_gene: TRBV9; j_gene: TRBJ2-1; d_gene: -; abundance: once; CDR3nt: TGTGCCAGCAGCGTAGCAGCGGACCTTCACAATGAGCAGTTCTTC; CDR3aa: CASSVAADLHNEQFF
v_gene: TRBV30; j_gene: TRBJ2-5; d_gene: -; abundance: -; CDR3nt: TGTGCCTGGAGTGTACAACAGACCCAGTACTTC; CDR3aa: CAWSVQQTQYF
v_gene: TRBV7-9; j_gene: TRBJ1-2; d_gene: -; abundance: -; CDR3nt: TGTGCCAGCGGTGGGGTATATGGCTACACCTTC; CDR3aa: CASGGVYGYTF
v_gene: TRBV7-8; j_gene: TRBJ1-4; d_gene: -; abundance: -; CDR3nt: TGTGCCAGCAGCTGGGATGCCAGGGGAAAACTGTTTTTT; CDR3aa: CASSWDARGKLFF
v_gene: TRBV30; j_gene: TRBJ2-3; d_gene: -; abundance: -; CDR3nt: TGTGCCTGGAAAGCGGAGAACACAGATACGCAGTATTTT; CDR3aa: CAWKAENTDTQYF
v_gene: TRBV6-1; j_gene: TRBJ1-4; d_gene: -; abundance: -; CDR3nt: TGTGCCAGCGCGGGGCCTTCGGGGGAAAAACTGTTTTTT; CDR3aa: CASAGPSGEKLFF
v_gene: TRBV5-6; j_gene: TRBJ2-7; d_gene: TRBD1; abundance: -; CDR3nt: TGTGCCAGCAGCCCCAGGGGGTTCGCCGAGCAGTACTTC; CDR3aa: CASSPRGFAEQYF
v_gene: TRBV6-5; j_gene: TRBJ1-2; d_gene: -; abundance: few; CDR3nt: TGTGCCAGCAGTCCCAGCCCCGTTTATGGCTACACCTTC; CDR3aa: CASSPSPVYGYTF
v_gene: TRBV2; j_gene: TRBJ2-5; d_gene: -; abundance: -; CDR3nt: TGTGCCAGCAGTGGAGGCCAAGAGACCCAGTACTTC; CDR3aa: CASSGGQETQYF
v_gene: TRBV7-9; j_gene: TRBJ2-2; d_gene: TRBD1; abundance: -; CDR3nt: TGTGCCAGCAGCCGCCCAGGGGGTACCGGGGAGCTGTTTTTT; CDR3aa: CASSRPGGTGELFF
v_gene: TRBV19; j_gene: TRBJ1-2; d_gene: TRBD1; abundance: -; CDR3nt: TGTGCCAGTAGTATAGCTGGACAGGGCAGCGCCTATGGCTACACCTTC; CDR3aa: CASSIAGQGSAYGYTF
v_gene: TRBV4-3; j_gene: TRBJ2-3; d_gene: -; abundance: -; CDR3nt: TGCGCCAGCAGCCAAGATGTGGAGTGGGCATGGCAGTATTTT; CDR3aa: CASSQDVEWAWQYF
v_gene: TRBV28; j_gene: TRBJ1-1; d_gene: -; abundance: -; CDR3nt: TGTGCCAGCAGTTTTCTTGGGGGCAGGACTGAAGCTTTCTTT; CDR3aa: CASSFLGGRTEAFF
v_gene: TRBV6-4; j_gene: TRBJ1-2; d_gene: -; abundance: few; CDR3nt: TGTGCCAGCAGTGCCCCGGGGGGCTATGGCTACACCTTC; CDR3aa: CASSAPGGYGYTF
v_gene: TRBV28; j_gene: TRBJ2-7; d_gene: TRBD1; abundance: -; CDR3nt: TGTGCCAGTTCTCAGGGGGACTCCTACGAGCAGTACTTC; CDR3aa: CASSQGDSYEQYF
v_gene: TRBV27; j_gene: TRBJ2-5; d_gene: -; abundance: -; CDR3nt: TGTGCCAGCGGTGGTTTTCAGGAGACCCAGTACTTC; CDR3aa: CASGGFQETQYF
v_gene: TRBV9; j_gene: TRBJ1-5; d_gene: -; abundance: -; CDR3nt: TGTGCCAGCAGCGTAGGTCCAAATCAGCCCCAGCATTTT; CDR3aa: CASSVGPNQPQHF
v_gene: TRBV5-6; j_gene: TRBJ1-5; d_gene: -; abundance: few; CDR3nt: TGTGACTTGGGCAGCAATCAGCCCCAGCATTTT; CDR3aa: CDLGSNQPQHF
v_gene: TRBV4-3; j_gene: TRBJ2-3; d_gene: -; abundance: few; CDR3nt: TGCGCCAGCAGCCAAGGAGACCCGGGGCGGGGAGATACGCAGTATTTT; CDR3aa: CASSQGDPGRGDTQYF
v_gene: TRBV2; j_gene: TRBJ2-3; d_gene: -; abundance: -; CDR3nt: TGTGCCAGCACGGCGGTAGGCACAGATACGCAGTATTTT; CDR3aa: CASTAVGTDTQYF
v_gene: TRBV7-9; j_gene: TRBJ1-5; d_gene: TRBD1; abundance: -; CDR3nt: TGTGCCAGCAGCCCGGGGACAGGGGCTCGTCAGCCCCAGCATTTT; CDR3aa: CASSPGTGARQPQHF
v_gene: TRBV19; j_gene: TRBJ1-2; d_gene: -; abundance: -; CDR3nt: TGTGCCAGTAGTCAAGACTATGGCTACACCTTC; CDR3aa: CASSQDYGYTF
v_gene: TRBV7-2; j_gene: TRBJ1-2; d_gene: -; abundance: -; CDR3nt: TGTGCCAGCAGCTTTGAACCTGTCTATGGCTACACCTTC; CDR3aa: CASSFEPVYGYTF
v_gene: TRBV13; j_gene: TRBJ1-1; d_gene: -; abundance: -; CDR3nt: TGTGCCAGCAGGCGCTACGGGCCGAACACTGAAGCTTTCTTT; CDR3aa: CASRRYGPNTEAFF
v_gene: TRBV18; j_gene: TRBJ1-3; d_gene: -; abundance: -; CDR3nt: TGTGCCAGCTCACCCACCCCAGGCTCTGGAAACACCATATATTTT; CDR3aa: CASSPTPGSGNTIYF
v_gene: TRBV6-4; j_gene: TRBJ1-1; d_gene: -; abundance: -; CDR3nt: TGTGCCAGGACAGGCCGGATGGGGGGGGTTCTCCCGACGTGTCCTGAAGCTTTCTTT; CDR3aa: CARTGRMGGVLPTCPEAFF
v_gene: TRBV15; j_gene: TRBJ2-2; d_gene: -; abundance: -; CDR3nt: TGTGCCACCAGCAGAGATCAGGGCCAAAGAAACACCGGGGAGCTGTTTTTT; CDR3aa: CATSRDQGQRNTGELFF
v_gene: TRBV5-1; j_gene: TRBJ2-1; d_gene: -; abundance: once; CDR3nt: TGCGCCAGCAGACCCCAGGGTTTGGTTACGAATGAGCAGTTCTTC; CDR3aa: CASRPQGLVTNEQFF